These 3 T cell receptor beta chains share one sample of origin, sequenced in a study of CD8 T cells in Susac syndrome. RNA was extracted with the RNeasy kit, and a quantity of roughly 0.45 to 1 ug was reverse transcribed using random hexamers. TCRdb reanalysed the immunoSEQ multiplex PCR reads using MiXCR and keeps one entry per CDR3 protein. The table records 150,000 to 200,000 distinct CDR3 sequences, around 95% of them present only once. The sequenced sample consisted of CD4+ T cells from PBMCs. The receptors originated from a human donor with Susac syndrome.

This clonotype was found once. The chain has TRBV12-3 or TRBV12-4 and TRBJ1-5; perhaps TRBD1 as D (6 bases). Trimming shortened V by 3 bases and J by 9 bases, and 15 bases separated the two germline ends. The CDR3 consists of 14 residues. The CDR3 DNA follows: TGTGCCAGCAGTTTGGGGCACGGGGGGCGGCCCCAGCATTTT. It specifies CASSLGHGGRPQHF.

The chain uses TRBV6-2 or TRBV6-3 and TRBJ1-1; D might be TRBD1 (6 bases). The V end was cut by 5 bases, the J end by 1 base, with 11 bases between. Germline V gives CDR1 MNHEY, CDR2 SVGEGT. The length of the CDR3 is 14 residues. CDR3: CASSRPQGNTEAFF. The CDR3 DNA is TGTGCCAGCAGTCGACCACAGGGGAACACTGAAGCTTTCTTT.

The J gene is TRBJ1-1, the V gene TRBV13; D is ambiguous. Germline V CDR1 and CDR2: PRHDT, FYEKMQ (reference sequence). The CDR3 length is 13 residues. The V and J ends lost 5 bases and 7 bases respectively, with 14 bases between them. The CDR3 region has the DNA TGTGCCAGCAGCCCTCGGGAGGGTAGTGAAGCTTTCTTT. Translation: CASSPREGSEAFF. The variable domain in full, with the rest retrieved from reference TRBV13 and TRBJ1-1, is AAGVIQSPRHLIKEKRETATLKCYPIPRHDTVYWYQQGPGQDPQFLISFYEKMQSDKGSIPDRFSAQQFSDYHSELNMSSLELGDSALYFCASSPREGSEAFFGQGTRLTVV.